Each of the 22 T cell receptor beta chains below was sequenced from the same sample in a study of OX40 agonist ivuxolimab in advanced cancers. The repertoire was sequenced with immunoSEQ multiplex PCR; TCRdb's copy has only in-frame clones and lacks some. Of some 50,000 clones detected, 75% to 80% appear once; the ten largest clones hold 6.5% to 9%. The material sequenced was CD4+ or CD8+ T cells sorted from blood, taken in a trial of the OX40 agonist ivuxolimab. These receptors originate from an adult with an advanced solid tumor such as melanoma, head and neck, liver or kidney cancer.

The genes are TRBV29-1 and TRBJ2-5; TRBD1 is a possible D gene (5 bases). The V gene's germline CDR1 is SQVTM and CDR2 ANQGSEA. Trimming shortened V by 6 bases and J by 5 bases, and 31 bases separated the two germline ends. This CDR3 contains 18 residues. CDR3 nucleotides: TGCAGCGTAACCCTGGACACCAGAGGTTCAGGGATCAGGGAGACCCAGTACTTC. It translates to CSVTLDTRGSGIRETQYF.

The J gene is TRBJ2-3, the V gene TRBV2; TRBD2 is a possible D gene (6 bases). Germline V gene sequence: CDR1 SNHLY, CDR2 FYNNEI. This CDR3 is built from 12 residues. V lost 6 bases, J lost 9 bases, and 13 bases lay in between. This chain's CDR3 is CASRQTSQTQYF. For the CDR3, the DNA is TGTGCCAGCAGACAGACTAGTCAGACGCAGTATTTT. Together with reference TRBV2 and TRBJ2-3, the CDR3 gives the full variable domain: EPEVTQTPSHQVTQMGQEVILRCVPISNHLYFYWYRQILGQKVEFLVSFYNNEISEKSEIFDDQFSVERPDGSNFTLKIRSTKLEDSAMYFCASRQTSQTQYFGPGTRLTVL.

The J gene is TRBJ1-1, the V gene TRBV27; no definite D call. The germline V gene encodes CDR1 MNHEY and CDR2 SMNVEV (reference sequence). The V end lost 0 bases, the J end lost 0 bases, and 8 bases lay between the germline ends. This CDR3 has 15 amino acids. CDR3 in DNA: TGTGCCAGCAGTTTATCGGGGAACTTGAACACTGAAGCTTTCTTT. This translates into CASSLSGNLNTEAFF.

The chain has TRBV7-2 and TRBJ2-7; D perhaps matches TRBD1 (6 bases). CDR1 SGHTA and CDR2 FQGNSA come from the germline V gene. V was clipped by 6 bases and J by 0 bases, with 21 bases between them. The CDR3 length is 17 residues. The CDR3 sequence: CASREWGSTGSSYEQYF. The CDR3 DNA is TGTGCCAGCAGGGAGTGGGGGAGTACAGGGAGCTCCTACGAGCAGTACTTC.

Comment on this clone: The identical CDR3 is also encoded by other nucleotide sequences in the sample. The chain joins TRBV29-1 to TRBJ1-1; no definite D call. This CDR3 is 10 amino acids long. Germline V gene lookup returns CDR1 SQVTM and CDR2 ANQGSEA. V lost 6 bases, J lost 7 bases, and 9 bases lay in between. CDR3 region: CSVGGFEAFF. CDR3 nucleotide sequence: TGCAGCGTGGGAGGTTTTGAAGCTTTCTTT.

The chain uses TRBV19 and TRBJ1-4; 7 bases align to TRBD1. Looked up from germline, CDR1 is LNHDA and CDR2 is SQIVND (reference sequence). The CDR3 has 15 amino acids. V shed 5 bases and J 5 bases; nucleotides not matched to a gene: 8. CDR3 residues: CASSLQTGINEKLFF. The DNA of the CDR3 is TGTGCCAGTAGTCTGCAGACAGGGATAAATGAAAAACTGTTTTTT.

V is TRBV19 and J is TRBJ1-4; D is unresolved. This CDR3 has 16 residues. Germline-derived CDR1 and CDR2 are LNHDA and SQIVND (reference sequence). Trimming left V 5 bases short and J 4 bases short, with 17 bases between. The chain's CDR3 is CASSPPGGRSNEKLFF. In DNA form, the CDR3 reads TGTGCCAGTAGTCCCCCGGGAGGTCGGAGTAATGAAAAACTGTTTTTT.

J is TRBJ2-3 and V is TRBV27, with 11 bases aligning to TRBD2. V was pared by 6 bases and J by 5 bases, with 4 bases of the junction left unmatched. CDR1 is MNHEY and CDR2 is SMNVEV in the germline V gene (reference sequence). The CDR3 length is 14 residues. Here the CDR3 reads CASRLAGGIDTQYF. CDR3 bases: TGTGCCAGCAGGCTAGCGGGAGGAATAGATACGCAGTATTTT.

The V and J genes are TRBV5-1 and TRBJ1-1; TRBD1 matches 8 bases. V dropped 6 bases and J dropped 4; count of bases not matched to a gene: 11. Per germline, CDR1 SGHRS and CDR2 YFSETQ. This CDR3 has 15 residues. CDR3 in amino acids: CASTSQGADRTEAFF. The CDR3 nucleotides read TGCGCCAGCACGTCCCAGGGGGCGGATCGCACTGAAGCTTTCTTT.

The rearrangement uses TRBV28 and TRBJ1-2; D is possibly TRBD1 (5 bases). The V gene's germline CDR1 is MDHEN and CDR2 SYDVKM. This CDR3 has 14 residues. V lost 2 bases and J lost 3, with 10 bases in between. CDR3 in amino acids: CASSLSRGDYGYTF. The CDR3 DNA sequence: TGTGCCAGCAGTTTAAGCAGAGGGGACTATGGCTACACCTTC.

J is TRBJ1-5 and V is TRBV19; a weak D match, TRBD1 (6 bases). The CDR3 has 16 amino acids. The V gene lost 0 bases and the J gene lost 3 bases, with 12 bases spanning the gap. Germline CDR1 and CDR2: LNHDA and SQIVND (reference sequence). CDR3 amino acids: CASSIDTGRDNQPQHF. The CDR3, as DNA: TGTGCCAGTAGTATAGATACAGGGCGTGACAATCAGCCCCAGCATTTT.

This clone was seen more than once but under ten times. CDR3 residues: CASSLRGSTNYGYTF. The CDR3, as DNA: TGTGCCAGCAGCTTAAGAGGGAGCACTAACTATGGCTACACCTTC. The V gene is TRBV7-9, the J gene TRBJ1-2; D gene uncertain. Germline lookup yields CDR1 SEHNR and CDR2 FQNEAQ (reference sequence). CDR3 length: 15 amino acids. Between the trimmed V and J ends, which lost 2 bases and 0 bases, there was a span of 10 bases.

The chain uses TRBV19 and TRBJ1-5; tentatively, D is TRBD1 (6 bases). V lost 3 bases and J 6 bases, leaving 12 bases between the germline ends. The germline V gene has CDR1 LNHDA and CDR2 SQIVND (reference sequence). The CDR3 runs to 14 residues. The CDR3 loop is CASSIRGAGQPQHF. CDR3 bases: TGTGCCAGTAGTATCCGGGGGGCCGGTCAGCCCCAGCATTTT.

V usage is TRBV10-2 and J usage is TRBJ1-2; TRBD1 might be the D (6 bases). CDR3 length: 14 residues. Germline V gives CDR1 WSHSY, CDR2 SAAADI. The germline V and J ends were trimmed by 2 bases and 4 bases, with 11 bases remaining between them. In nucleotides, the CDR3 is TGCGCCAGCAGTGAGAGAGTCAGGGGCTATGGCTACACCTTC. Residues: CASSERVRGYGYTF.

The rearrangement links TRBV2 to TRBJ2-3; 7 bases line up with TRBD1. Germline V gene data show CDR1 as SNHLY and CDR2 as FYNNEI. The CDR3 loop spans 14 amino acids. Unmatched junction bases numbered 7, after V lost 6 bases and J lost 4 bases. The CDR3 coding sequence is TGTGCCAGCAGCGGGACAGAAGGGGCAGATACGCAGTATTTT. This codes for CASSGTEGADTQYF.

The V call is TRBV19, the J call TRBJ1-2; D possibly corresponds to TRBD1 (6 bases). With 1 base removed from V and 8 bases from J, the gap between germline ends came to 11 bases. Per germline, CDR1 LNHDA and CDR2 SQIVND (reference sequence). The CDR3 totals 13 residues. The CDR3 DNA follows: TGTGCCAGTAGTATAGCCTCAGGGGCGGGCTACACCTTC. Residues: CASSIASGAGYTF.

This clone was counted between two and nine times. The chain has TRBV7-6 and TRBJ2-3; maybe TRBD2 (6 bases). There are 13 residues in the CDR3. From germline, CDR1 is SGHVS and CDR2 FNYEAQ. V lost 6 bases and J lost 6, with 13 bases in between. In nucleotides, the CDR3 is TGTGCCAGCAGGACCAGCGGGCGGGATACGCAGTATTTT. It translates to CASRTSGRDTQYF.

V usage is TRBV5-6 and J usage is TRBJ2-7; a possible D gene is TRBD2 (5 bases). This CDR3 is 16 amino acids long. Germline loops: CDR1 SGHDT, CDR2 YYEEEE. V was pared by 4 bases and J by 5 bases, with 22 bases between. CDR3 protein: CASSPTLAPRIHEQYF. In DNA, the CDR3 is TGTGCCAGCAGCCCCACTCTAGCTCCCAGGATCCACGAGCAGTACTTC.

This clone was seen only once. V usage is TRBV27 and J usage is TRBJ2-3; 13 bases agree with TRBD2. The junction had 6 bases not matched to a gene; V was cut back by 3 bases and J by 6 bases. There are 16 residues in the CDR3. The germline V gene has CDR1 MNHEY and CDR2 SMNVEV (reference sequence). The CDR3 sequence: CASSFPGLAGEDTQYF. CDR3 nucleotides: TGTGCCAGCAGTTTCCCTGGACTAGCGGGAGAGGATACGCAGTATTTT.

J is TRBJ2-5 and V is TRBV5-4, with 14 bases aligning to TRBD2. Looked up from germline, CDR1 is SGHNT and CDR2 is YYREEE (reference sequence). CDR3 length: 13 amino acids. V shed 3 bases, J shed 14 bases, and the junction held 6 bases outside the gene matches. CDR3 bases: TGTGCCAGCAGCTGGGGACTAGCGGGAGAGGAATACTTC. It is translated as CASSWGLAGEEYF.

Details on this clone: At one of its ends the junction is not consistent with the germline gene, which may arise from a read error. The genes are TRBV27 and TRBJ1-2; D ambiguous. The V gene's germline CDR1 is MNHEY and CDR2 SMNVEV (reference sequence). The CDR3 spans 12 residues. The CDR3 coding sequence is TGTGCCGGCAGTTTAGCTAACTATGGCTACACCTTC. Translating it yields CAGSLANYGYTF.

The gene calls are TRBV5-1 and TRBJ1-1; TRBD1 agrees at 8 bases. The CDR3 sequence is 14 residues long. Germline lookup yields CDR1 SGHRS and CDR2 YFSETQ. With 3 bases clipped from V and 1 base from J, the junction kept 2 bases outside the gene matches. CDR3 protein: CASSWGQANTEAFF. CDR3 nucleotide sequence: TGCGCCAGCAGCTGGGGACAGGCGAACACTGAAGCTTTCTTT.